This T cell receptor beta chain was found in a study of beta chain features in type 1 diabetes. Comments on this clone: Its antigen is not identified.

Every bit of the isolated RNA underwent reverse transcription, so sequencing read expressed TCRB transcripts. Here immunoSEQ multiplex PCR was the method, and the copy in TCRdb shows in-frame clones only, minus some. This table has about 450,000 clones, roughly 11% appearing once. Study-level points and caveats: Using cDNA template may skew counts toward highly expressing activated cells. It was possible that PCR favored shorter templates, equally so in patients and controls.

This CDR3 region has 13 residues. The V gene end was trimmed by 5 bases and the J gene end by 8 bases; junction bases not matched to a gene: 5. Germline V lookup: CDR1 MNHNY, CDR2 SVGAGI (reference sequence). The V and J genes are TRBV6-6 and TRBJ2-2, with TRBD1 matching over 7 bases. The source material was naive CD4+ T cells from blood. This clonotype was sampled from a woman aged 18-35 years in good health. The CDR3 sequence is CASSPPDRGELFF. CDR3 sequence (DNA): TGTGCCAGCAGTCCCCCGGACAGGGGGGAGCTGTTTTTT.